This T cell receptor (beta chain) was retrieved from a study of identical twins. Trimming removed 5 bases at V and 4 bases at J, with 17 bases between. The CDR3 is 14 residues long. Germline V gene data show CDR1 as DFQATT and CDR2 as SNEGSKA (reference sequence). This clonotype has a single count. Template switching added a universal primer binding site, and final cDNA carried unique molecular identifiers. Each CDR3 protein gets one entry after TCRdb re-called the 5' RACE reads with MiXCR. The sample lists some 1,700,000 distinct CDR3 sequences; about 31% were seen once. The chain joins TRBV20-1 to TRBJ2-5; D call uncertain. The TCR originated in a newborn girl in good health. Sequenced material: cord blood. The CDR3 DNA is TGCAGTGCTTGGCGACCACCAAACCTAGAGACCCAGTACTTC. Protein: CSAWRPPNLETQYF.